This T cell receptor (beta chain) was sequenced during a study of blood T cell repertoires in COVID-19. Study as a whole: PBMCs, B-cell-depleted T cells, or T cells provided the cDNA or gDNA that made up the material.

Trimming stripped 4 bases from V and 7 bases from J, with 11 bases between. Germline-derived CDR1 and CDR2 are SNHLY and FYNNEI. The CDR3 runs to 13 residues. Original methodology: Reference gene primer amplification yielded estimated nucleated cell counts. Repertoires were generated with immunoSEQ multiplex PCR, while TCRdb's copy carries only in-frame clones and drops some. V and J calls plus clone size are reproduced from that table; the DNA served to infer D and trimming. This sample has hundreds of thousands of clones, with roughly 88% found just once. J is TRBJ2-1 and V is TRBV2; a possible D gene is TRBD2 (5 bases). The sample comprised peripheral blood. The sequence was obtained from a woman aged 65 to 85 with COVID-19, enrolled during active disease. This CDR3 reads CASSVDRGNEQFF. The CDR3 DNA reads TGTGCCAGCAGTGTTGATCGGGGTAATGAGCAGTTCTTC. Drawing the rest from reference TRBV2 and TRBJ2-1, the complete variable domain is EPEVTQTPSHQVTQMGQEVILRCVPISNHLYFYWYRQILGQKVEFLVSFYNNEISEKSEIFDDQFSVERPDGSNFTLKIRSTKLEDSAMYFCASSVDRGNEQFFGPGTRLTVL.